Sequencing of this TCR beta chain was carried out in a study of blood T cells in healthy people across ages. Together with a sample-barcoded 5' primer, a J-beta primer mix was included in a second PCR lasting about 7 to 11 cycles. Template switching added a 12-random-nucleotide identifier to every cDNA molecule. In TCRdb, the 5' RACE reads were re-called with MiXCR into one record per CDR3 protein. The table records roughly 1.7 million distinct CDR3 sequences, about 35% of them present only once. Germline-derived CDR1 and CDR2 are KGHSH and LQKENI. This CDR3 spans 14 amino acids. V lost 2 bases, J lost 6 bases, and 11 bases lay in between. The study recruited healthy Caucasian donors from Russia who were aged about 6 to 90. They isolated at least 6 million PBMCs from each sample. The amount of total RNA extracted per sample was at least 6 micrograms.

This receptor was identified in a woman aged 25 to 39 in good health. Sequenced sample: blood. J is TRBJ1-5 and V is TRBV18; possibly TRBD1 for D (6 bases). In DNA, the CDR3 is TGTGCCAGCTCACCATCTGGAGGGGGTCAGCCCCAGCATTTT. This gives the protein CASSPSGGGQPQHF.